A selection of T cell receptor beta chains follows, all from one sample in a study of PD-1 blockade in classical Hodgkin lymphoma. Profiled with immunoSEQ multiplex PCR; TCRdb holds only in-frame clones, not every one. Altogether around 31,000 clones are present, approximately 83% being singletons, with the ten largest covering 2.4%. The source material was CD4+ T cells from blood, sampled at baseline. The receptors come from a human donor with classical Hodgkin lymphoma. Both conserved end residues are part of each CDR3. Each record gives: CDR3 DNA, CDR3 protein, clone size, CDR3 length, J gene, D gene, V gene. D genes are given only for firm matches. Clone size is stated in some rows and not others, as once, few, many or a class when expanded.

cdr3_nt: TGCGCCAGCAGTGAACAGATACCTAACTACGAGCAGTACTTC; cdr3_aa: CASSEQIPNYEQYF; clone_size: NA; cdr3_length: 14; j_call: TRBJ2-7; d_call: NA; v_call: TRBV10-1
cdr3_nt: TGCAGCGTTGGACTGCCGATCACAGATACGCAGTATTTT; cdr3_aa: CSVGLPITDTQYF; clone_size: NA; cdr3_length: 13; j_call: TRBJ2-3; d_call: NA; v_call: TRBV29-1
cdr3_nt: TGTGCCAGCAGTACCCGCGTCCGCTCCTATAATTCACCCCTCCACTTT; cdr3_aa: CASSTRVRSYNSPLHF; clone_size: NA; cdr3_length: 16; j_call: TRBJ1-6; d_call: NA; v_call: TRBV6-6
cdr3_nt: TGTGCCAGCAGCCGACAGGGGGCGTCAGAGACCCAGTACTTC; cdr3_aa: CASSRQGASETQYF; clone_size: NA; cdr3_length: 14; j_call: TRBJ2-5; d_call: TRBD1; v_call: TRBV5-4
cdr3_nt: TGTGCCAGTATAGGGGCAGGAGCCGACTATGGCTACACCTTC; cdr3_aa: CASIGAGADYGYTF; clone_size: NA; cdr3_length: 14; j_call: TRBJ1-2; d_call: NA; v_call: TRBV19
cdr3_nt: TGTGCCAGCAACGAACGAGGGACAGGGACGCAGCCCCAGCATTTT; cdr3_aa: CASNERGTGTQPQHF; clone_size: NA; cdr3_length: 15; j_call: TRBJ1-5; d_call: TRBD1; v_call: TRBV6-1
cdr3_nt: TGTGCCAGCAGCTTAGCGGTCTTTAAGGGCACCGGGGAGCTGTTTTTT; cdr3_aa: CASSLAVFKGTGELFF; clone_size: NA; cdr3_length: 16; j_call: TRBJ2-2; d_call: NA; v_call: TRBV7-2
cdr3_nt: TGTGCCAGCAGCTTAGCGGGAGGGCGGGAGACCCAGTACTTC; cdr3_aa: CASSLAGGRETQYF; clone_size: once; cdr3_length: 14; j_call: TRBJ2-5; d_call: TRBD2; v_call: TRBV7-2
cdr3_nt: TGTGCCAGCAGCTCGATAATAGCGGGAGAAGGCTACAATGAGCAGTTCTTC; cdr3_aa: CASSSIIAGEGYNEQFF; clone_size: NA; cdr3_length: 17; j_call: TRBJ2-1; d_call: TRBD2; v_call: TRBV7-6
cdr3_nt: TGTGCCAGCGCCTCGGGGTCCCTCCGACACGAGCAGTACTTC; cdr3_aa: CASASGSLRHEQYF; clone_size: NA; cdr3_length: 14; j_call: TRBJ2-7; d_call: NA; v_call: TRBV7-2
cdr3_nt: TGCGCCAGCAGAGACAACAGCGCCCGGAACACTGAAGCTTTCTTT; cdr3_aa: CASRDNSARNTEAFF; clone_size: few; cdr3_length: 15; j_call: TRBJ1-1; d_call: NA; v_call: TRBV10-2
cdr3_nt: TGCGCCAGCAGCCGGACGGGACAGCTCTCTGGAAACACCATATATTTT; cdr3_aa: CASSRTGQLSGNTIYF; clone_size: NA; cdr3_length: 16; j_call: TRBJ1-3; d_call: TRBD1; v_call: TRBV4-3
cdr3_nt: TGTGCCAGCAGCTTACCACGCTTAAGGAAAGAGACCCAGTACTTC; cdr3_aa: CASSLPRLRKETQYF; clone_size: NA; cdr3_length: 15; j_call: TRBJ2-5; d_call: NA; v_call: TRBV7-9
cdr3_nt: TGTGCCAGCATGTGGACGGAGGTTCAAGAGACCCAGTACTTC; cdr3_aa: CASMWTEVQETQYF; clone_size: NA; cdr3_length: 14; j_call: TRBJ2-5; d_call: NA; v_call: TRBV6-1
cdr3_nt: TGCGCCAGCAGCCAAGAAGTGGGAGGCAATCAGCCCCAGCATTTT; cdr3_aa: CASSQEVGGNQPQHF; clone_size: NA; cdr3_length: 15; j_call: TRBJ1-5; d_call: NA; v_call: TRBV4-3
cdr3_nt: TGTGCCAGCGCAGGACAGTCGGACACTGAAGCTTTCTTT; cdr3_aa: CASAGQSDTEAFF; clone_size: NA; cdr3_length: 13; j_call: TRBJ1-1; d_call: NA; v_call: TRBV18
cdr3_nt: TGCGCCAGCAGCCAACGGACAGCCAACACTGAAGCTTTCTTT; cdr3_aa: CASSQRTANTEAFF; clone_size: NA; cdr3_length: 14; j_call: TRBJ1-1; d_call: NA; v_call: TRBV4-1